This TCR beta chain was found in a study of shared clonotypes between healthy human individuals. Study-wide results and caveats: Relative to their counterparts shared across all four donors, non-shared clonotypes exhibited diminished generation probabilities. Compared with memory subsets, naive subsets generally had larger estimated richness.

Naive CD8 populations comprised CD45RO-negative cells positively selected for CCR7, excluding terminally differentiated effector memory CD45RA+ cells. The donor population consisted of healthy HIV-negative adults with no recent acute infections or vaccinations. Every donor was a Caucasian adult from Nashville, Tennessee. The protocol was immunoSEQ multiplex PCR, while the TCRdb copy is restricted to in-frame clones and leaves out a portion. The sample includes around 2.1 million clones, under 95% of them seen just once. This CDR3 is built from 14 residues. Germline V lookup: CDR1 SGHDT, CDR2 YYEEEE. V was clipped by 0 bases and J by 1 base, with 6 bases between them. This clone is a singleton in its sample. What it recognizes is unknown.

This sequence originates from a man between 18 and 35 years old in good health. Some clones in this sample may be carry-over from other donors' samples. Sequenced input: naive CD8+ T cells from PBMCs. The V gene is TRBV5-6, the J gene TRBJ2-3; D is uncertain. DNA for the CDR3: TGTGCCAGCAGCTTGGCCGTGGGCACAGATACGCAGTATTTT. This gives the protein CASSLAVGTDTQYF.